This paragraph reports one T cell receptor (beta chain). As yet, its antigen is unknown. The CDR3 runs 14 residues. CDR1 MNHNS and CDR2 SASEGT come from the germline V gene. The V gene lost 2 bases and the J gene lost 2 bases, with 9 bases spanning the gap. These data are taken from a study of beta chain features in type 1 diabetes. Overall study: Analysis included 95 million to 140 million sorted cells drawn from all samples.

TCRB transcripts that were expressed got sequenced, as all of the isolated RNA had been reverse transcribed. Deep immunoSEQ sequencing covered naive, central memory and regulatory T cell samples. TCRdb keeps only in-frame clones here, not all; method: immunoSEQ multiplex PCR. The table shows a few hundred thousand clones, with about 15% occurring only once. Findings and limits, study-wide: Researchers report that Type 1 diabetes patients had moderately but significantly shorter TCRB CDR3s across all four CD4+ subsets.

The specimen was naive CD4+ T cells from blood. This TCR came from a young man with type 1 diabetes. The chain joins TRBV6-1 to TRBJ1-1; D gene ambiguous. The CDR3 sequence is CASSERLINTEAFF. The CDR3 coding sequence is TGTGCCAGCAGTGAACGACTGATTAACACTGAAGCTTTCTTT.